This TCR beta chain was recorded in a study of cytomegalovirus exposure and HLA in healthy donors. Notes on the study in general: Reports state that TCR beta sequences accurately predicted most subjects' HLA-A and HLA-B alleles. Specific recognition of CMV antigens was confirmed in vitro for a few chains (all CMV-associated).

With respect to this clone: The target antigen is unknown.

Vbeta (60) and Jbeta (13) primers were used in the PCR. Here immunoSEQ multiplex PCR was the method, and the copy in TCRdb shows in-frame clones only, minus some. The sample includes 220,000 or so clones, around 86% seen only once; the top ten take 2.7%. Material for sequencing was PBMCs. This clonotype originated in a woman between 35 and 50 years old in good health and CMV-seronegative.

As DNA, the CDR3 is TGTGCCAGTAGTATCGGGACAGTCCTCAGGATGGGTGGAAACACCATATATTTT. Translation: CASSIGTVLRMGGNTIYF. The chain uses TRBV19 and TRBJ1-3; TRBD1 matches at 7 bases. CDR1 is LNHDA and CDR2 is SQIVND in the germline V gene (reference sequence). With 3 bases clipped from V and 3 bases from J, the junction kept 14 bases outside the gene matches. This CDR3 region has 18 residues.